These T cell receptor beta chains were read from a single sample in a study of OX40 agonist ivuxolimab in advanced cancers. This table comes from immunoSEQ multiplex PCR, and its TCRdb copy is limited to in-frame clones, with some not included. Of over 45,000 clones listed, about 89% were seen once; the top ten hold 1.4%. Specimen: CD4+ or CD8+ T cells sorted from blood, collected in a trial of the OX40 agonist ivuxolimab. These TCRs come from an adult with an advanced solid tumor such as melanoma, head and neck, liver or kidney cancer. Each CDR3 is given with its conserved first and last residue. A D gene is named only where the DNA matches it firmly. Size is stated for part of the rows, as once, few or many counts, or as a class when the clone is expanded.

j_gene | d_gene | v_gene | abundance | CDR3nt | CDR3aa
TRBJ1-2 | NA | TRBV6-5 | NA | TGTGCCAGCAGTTACTCGGGCCGGTGGGGAAGTGGCTACACCTTC | CASSYSGRWGSGYTF
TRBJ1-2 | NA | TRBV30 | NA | TGTGCCTGGAGTGCAGGGGAAGGCTACACCTTC | CAWSAGEGYTF
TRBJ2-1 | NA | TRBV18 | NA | TGTGCCAGCTCAAATAGCCAGCACTCCTACAATGAGCAGTTCTTC | CASSNSQHSYNEQFF
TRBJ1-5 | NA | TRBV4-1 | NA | TGCGCCAGCAGCCAAGGCGGGGTCGGTCAGCCCCAGCATTTT | CASSQGGVGQPQHF
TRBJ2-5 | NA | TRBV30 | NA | TGTGCCTGGGGCAGAGTAGAGACCCAGTACTTC | CAWGRVETQYF
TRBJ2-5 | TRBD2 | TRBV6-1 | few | TGTGCCAGCAGTGAAAAGGGTGGCGGGAGGGCGGGAGAGACCCAGTACTTC | CASSEKGGGRAGETQYF
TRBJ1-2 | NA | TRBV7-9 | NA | TGTGCCAGCACCCGAGAGCCAGAGAACTATGGCTACACCTTC | CASTREPENYGYTF
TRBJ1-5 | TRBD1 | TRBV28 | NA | TGTGCCATCGGCCCCGGGACAGGGGGCTTCCAGCCCCAGCATTTT | CAIGPGTGGFQPQHF
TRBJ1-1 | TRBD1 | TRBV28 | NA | TGTGCCAGCAGTATAACAGGGGCTGAAGCTTTCTTT | CASSITGAEAFF
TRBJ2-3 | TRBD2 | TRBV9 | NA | TGTGCCAGCAGCCTCCGGCTAGCGGGAGATACGCAGTATTTT | CASSLRLAGDTQYF
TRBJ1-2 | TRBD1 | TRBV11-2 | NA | TGTACCAGCAGCCCTACCGGGACAGGGGTTTTGGGCTACACCTTC | CTSSPTGTGVLGYTF
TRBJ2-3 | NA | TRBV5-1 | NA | TGCGCCAGCAGCACCAGCCTGTCGGGGCAGTATTTT | CASSTSLSGQYF
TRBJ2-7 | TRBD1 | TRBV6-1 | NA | TGTGCCAGCAGTGTAACCGGGACAGGGGCCTACGAGCAGTACTTC | CASSVTGTGAYEQYF
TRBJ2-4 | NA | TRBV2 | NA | TGTGCCAGCAGTGAGAGACAGATATTAGCCAAAAACATTCAGTACTTC | CASSERQILAKNIQYF
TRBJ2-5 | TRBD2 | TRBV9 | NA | TGTGCCAGCAGCGTAGGGCTAGCGGGAAGGGCGAAGACCCAGTACTTC | CASSVGLAGRAKTQYF
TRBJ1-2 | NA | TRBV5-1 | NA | TGCGCCAGCAGCGTAGATACTAACTATGGCTACACCTTC | CASSVDTNYGYTF
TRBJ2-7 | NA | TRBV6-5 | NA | TGTGCCAGCGGCCAGGCGGGCGGGTCCTACGAGCAGTACTTC | CASGQAGGSYEQYF
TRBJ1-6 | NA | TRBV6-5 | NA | TGTGCCAGCAGTTACTCGTTGAGGGCCCCTAATTCACCCCTCCACTTT | CASSYSLRAPNSPLHF
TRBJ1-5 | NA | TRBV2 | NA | TGTGCCAGCAGTGGGGAGGGGATCCAGCCCCAGCATTTT | CASSGEGIQPQHF
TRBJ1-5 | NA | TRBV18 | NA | TGTGCCAGCTCACCGGGGGAGGGAACCCAGCATTTT | CASSPGEGTQHF